This paragraph reports one T cell receptor (beta chain). An end of the junction does not agree with germline; a read error may underlie this. Amplification used 60 Vbeta primers and 13 Jbeta primers. TCRdb keeps only in-frame clones here, not all; method: immunoSEQ multiplex PCR. The sample contains roughly 100,000 clones, more than 70% of which appear only once. These data are taken from a study of cytomegalovirus exposure and HLA in healthy donors. The germline gives CDR1 WSHSY, CDR2 SAAADI. The CDR3 is 13 residues long. Material: PBMCs. The source of this sequence is a man aged 18 to 29 in good health and CMV-seropositive. V and J are TRBV10-2 and TRBJ1-2; 9 bases align to TRBD1. In nucleotides, the CDR3 is TGCGCCAGCAGCGGACAGGGGACGGATGGCCACACCTTC. It specifies CASSGQGTDGHTF.